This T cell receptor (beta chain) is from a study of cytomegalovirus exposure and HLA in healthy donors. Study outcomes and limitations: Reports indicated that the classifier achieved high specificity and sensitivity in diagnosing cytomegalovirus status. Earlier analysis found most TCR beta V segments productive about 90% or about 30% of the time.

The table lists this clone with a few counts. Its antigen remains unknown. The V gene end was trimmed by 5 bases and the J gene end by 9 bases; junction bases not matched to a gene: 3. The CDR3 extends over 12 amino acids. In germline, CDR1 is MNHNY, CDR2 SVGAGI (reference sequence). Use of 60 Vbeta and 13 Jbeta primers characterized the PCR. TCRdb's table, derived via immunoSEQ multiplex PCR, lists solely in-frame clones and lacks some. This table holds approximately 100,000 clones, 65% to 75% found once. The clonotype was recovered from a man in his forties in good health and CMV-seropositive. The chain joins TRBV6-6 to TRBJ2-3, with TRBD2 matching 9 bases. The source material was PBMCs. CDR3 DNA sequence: TGTGCCAGCAGTCACGGACTAGCGACGCAGTATTTT. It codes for CASSHGLATQYF.